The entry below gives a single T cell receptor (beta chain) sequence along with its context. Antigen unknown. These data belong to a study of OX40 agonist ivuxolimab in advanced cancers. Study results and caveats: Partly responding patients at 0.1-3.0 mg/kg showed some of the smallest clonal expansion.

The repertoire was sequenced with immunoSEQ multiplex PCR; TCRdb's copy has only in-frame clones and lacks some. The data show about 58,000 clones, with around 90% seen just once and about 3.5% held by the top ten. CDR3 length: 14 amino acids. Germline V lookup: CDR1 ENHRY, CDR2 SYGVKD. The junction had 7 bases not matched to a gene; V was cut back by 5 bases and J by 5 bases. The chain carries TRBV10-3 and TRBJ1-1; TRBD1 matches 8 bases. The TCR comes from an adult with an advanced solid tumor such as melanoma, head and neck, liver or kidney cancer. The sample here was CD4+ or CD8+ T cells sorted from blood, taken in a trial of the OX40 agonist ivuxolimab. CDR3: CAISPQGADTEAFF. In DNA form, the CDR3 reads TGTGCCATCAGTCCCCAGGGGGCGGATACTGAAGCTTTCTTT.